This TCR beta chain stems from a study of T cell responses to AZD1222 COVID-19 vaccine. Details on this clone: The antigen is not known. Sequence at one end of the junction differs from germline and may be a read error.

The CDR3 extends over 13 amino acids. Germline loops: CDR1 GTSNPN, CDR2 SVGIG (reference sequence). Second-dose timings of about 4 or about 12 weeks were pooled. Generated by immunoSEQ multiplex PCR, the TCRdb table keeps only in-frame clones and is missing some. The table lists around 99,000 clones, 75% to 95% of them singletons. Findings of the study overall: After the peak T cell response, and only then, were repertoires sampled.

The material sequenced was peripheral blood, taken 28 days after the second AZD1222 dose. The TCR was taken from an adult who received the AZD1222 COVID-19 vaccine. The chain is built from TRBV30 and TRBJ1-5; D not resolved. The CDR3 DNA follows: TGTGCCCGGAGCCTAAAGGAGGGTTCGCCCCAGCATTTT. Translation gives CARSLKEGSPQHF.